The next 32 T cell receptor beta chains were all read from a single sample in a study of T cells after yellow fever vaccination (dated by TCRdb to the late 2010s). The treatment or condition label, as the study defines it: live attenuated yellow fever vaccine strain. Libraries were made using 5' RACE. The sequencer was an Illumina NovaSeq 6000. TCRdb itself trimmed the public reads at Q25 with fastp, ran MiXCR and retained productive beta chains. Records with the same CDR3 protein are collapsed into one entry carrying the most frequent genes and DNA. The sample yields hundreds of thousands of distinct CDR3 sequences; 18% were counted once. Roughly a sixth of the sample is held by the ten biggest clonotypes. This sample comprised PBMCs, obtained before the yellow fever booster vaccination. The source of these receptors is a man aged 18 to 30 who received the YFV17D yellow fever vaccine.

The CDR3 is CASSHNRDGYTF. DNA of the CDR3: TGTGCCAGCAGCCACAACAGGGATGGCTACACCTTC. The chain uses TRBV7-8 and TRBJ1-2, with D possibly being TRBD1 (6 bases). Germline CDR1 is SGHVS and CDR2 is FQNEAQ. The ends were cut back, 5 bases at V and 6 bases at J, with 10 bases in the middle. The CDR3 consists of 12 residues.

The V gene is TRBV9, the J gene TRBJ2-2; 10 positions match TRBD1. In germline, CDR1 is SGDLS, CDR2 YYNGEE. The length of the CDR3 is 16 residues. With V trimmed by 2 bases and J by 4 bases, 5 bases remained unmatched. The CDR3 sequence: CASSVGTGESTGELFF. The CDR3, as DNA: TGTGCCAGCAGCGTCGGGACAGGGGAATCCACCGGGGAGCTGTTTTTT. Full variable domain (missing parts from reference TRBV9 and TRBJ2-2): DSGVTQTPKHLITATGQRVTLRCSPRSGDLSVYWYQQSLDQGLQFLIQYYNGEERAKGNILERFSAQQFPDLHSELNLSSLELGDSALYFCASSVGTGESTGELFFGEGSRLTVL.

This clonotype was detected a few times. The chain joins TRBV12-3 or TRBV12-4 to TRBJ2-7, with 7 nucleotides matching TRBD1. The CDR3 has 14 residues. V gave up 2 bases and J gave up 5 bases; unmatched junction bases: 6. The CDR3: CASSLRRGSHEQYF. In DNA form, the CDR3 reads TGTGCCAGCAGTTTACGCAGGGGGTCCCACGAGCAGTACTTC.

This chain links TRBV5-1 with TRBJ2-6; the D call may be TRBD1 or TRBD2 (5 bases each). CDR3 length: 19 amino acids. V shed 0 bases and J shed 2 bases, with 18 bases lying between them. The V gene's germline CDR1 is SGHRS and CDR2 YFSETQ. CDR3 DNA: TGCGCCAGCAGCTTGGGTGTAGGTCAGGGAGTAACTGGGGCCAACGTCCTGACTTTC. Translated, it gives CASSLGVGQGVTGANVLTF.

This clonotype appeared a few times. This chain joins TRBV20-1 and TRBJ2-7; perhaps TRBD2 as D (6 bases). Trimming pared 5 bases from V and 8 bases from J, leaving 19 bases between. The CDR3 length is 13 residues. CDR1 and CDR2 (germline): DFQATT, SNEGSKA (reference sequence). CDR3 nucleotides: TGCAGTGCTGTGAACCTAGCGTCAGCCCAGCAGTACTTC. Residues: CSAVNLASAQQYF.

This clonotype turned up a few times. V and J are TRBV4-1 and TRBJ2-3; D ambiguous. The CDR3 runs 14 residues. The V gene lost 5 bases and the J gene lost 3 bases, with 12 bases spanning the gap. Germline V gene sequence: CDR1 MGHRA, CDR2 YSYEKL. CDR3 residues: CASSSEGITDTQYF. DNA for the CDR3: TGCGCCAGCAGCTCTGAAGGGATAACAGATACGCAGTATTTT.

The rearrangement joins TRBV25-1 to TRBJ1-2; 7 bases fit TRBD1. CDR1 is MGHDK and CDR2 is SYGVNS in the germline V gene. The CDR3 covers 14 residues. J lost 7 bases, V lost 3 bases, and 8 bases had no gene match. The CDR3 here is CASSDIDRDGGYTF. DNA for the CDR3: TGTGCCAGCAGTGATATCGACAGGGACGGTGGCTACACCTTC.

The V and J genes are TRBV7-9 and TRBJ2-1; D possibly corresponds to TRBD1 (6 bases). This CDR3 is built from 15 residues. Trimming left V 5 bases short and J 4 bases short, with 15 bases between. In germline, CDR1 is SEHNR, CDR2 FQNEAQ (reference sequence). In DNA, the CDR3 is TGTGCCAGCAGCCAGAGACAGGACCTTTACAATGAGCAGTTCTTC. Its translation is CASSQRQDLYNEQFF.

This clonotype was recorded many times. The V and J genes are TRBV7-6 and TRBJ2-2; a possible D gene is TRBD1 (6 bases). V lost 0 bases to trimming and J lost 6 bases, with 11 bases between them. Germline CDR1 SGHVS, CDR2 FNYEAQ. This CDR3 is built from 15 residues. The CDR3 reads CASSLATGPAGELFF. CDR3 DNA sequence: TGTGCCAGCAGCTTAGCTACAGGGCCCGCCGGGGAGCTGTTTTTT.

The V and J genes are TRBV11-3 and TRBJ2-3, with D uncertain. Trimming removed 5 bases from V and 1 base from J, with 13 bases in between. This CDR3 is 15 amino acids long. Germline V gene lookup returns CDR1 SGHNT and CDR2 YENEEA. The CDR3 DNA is TGTGCCAGCAGCAACCCTACCGACGGCACAGATACGCAGTATTTT. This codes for CASSNPTDGTDTQYF.

Written as DNA, the CDR3 is TGTGCCAGCAGCTTAAGCGCGGGACTACCGGAGACCCAGTACTTC. This encodes CASSLSAGLPETQYF. This chain joins TRBV7-3 and TRBJ2-5, with 7 bases that match TRBD2. Germline trimming cut 1 base from V and 5 bases from J; bases unmatched to any gene: 7. The CDR3 runs 15 residues. Germline V CDR1 and CDR2: SGHTA, FQGTGA.

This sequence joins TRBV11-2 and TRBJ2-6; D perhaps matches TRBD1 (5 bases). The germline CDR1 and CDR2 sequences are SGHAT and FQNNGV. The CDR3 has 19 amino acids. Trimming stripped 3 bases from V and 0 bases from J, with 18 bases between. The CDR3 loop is CASSFRTGRKVSGANVLTF. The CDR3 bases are TGTGCCAGCAGCTTTCGAACAGGACGGAAAGTCTCTGGGGCCAACGTCCTGACTTTC. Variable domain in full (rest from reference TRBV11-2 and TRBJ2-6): EAGVAQSPRYKIIEKRQSVAFWCNPISGHATLYWYQQILGQGPKLLIQFQNNGVVDDSQLPKDRFSAERLKGVDSTLKIQPAKLEDSAVYLCASSFRTGRKVSGANVLTFGAGSRLTVL.

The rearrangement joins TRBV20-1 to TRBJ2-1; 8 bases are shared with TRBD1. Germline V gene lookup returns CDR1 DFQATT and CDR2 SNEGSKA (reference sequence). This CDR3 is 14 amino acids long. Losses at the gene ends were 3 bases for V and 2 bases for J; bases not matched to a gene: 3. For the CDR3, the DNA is TGCAGTGCTAGCCTCAGGGGGCCCTACAATGAGCAGTTCTTC. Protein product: CSASLRGPYNEQFF.

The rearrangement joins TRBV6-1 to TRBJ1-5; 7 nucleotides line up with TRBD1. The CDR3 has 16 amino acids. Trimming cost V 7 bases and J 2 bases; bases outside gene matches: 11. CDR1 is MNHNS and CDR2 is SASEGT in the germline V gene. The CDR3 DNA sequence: TGTGCCAGCATCCGACCAGGAGGGACAGGCAATCAGCCCCAGCATTTT. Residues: CASIRPGGTGNQPQHF.

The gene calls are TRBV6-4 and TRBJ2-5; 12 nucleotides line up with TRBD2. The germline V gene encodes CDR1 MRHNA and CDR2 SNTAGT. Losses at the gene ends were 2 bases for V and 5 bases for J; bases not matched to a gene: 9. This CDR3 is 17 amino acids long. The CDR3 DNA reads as TGTGCCAGCAGTGACAGCAGGCTAGCGGGGGGGCCGGAGACCCAGTACTTC. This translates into CASSDSRLAGGPETQYF.

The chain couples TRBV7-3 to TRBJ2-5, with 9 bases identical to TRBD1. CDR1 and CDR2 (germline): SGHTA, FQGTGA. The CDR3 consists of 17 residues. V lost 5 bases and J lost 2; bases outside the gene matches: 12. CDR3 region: CASSPGLGTGQQETQYF. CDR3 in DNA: TGTGCCAGCAGCCCTGGACTCGGGACAGGGCAACAAGAGACCCAGTACTTC.

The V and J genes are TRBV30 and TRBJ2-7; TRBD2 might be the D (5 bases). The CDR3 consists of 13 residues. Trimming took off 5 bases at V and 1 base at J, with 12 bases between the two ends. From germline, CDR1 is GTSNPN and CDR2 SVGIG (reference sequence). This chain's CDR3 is CAWDGRDSYEQYF. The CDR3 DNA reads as TGTGCCTGGGATGGGAGAGATTCCTACGAGCAGTACTTC.

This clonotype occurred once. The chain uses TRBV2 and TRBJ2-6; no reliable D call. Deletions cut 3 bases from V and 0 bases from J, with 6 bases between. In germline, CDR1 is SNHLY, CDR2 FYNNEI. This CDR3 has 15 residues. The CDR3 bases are TGTGCCAGCAGTGATGGAGTCTCTGGGGCCAACGTCCTGACTTTC. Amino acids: CASSDGVSGANVLTF.

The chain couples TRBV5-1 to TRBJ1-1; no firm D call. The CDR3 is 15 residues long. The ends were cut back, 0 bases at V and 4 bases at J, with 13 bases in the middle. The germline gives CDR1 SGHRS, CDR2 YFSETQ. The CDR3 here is CASSLVSGEGTEAFF. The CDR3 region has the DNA TGCGCCAGCAGCTTGGTCTCTGGGGAGGGCACTGAAGCTTTCTTT.

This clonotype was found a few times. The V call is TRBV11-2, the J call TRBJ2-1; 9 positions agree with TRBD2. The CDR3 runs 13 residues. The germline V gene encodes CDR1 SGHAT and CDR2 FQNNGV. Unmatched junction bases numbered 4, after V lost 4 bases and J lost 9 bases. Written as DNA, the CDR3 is TGTGCCAGCAGCTCGGGACTAGCTACTGAGCAGTTCTTC. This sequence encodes CASSSGLATEQFF.

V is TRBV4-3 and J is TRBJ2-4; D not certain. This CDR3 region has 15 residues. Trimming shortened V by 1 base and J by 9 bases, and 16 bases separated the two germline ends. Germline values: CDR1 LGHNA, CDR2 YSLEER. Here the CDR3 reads CASSQVKAPFSIQYF. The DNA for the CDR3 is TGCGCCAGCAGCCAAGTGAAGGCCCCGTTTAGCATTCAGTACTTC.

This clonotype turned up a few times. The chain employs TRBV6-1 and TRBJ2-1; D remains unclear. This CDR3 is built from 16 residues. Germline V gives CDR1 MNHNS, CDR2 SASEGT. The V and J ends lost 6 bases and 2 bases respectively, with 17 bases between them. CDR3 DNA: TGTGCCAGCAGAAAGATTTACATCGGCACCTACAATGAGCAGTTCTTC. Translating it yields CASRKIYIGTYNEQFF.

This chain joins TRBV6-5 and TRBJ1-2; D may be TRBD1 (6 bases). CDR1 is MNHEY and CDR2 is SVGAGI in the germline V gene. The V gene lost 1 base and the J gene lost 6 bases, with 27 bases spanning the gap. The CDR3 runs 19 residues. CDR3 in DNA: TGTGCCAGCAGTTACTGGACCGGGACACAAAAGTGGGGTGACCATGGCTACACCTTC. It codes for CASSYWTGTQKWGDHGYTF.

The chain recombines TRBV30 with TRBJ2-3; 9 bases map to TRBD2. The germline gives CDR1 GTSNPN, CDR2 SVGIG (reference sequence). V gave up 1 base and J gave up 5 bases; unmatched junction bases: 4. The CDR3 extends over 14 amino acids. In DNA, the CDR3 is TGTGCCTGGAGTGCTGGCGGGGGGGAAGATACGCAGTATTTT. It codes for CAWSAGGGEDTQYF.

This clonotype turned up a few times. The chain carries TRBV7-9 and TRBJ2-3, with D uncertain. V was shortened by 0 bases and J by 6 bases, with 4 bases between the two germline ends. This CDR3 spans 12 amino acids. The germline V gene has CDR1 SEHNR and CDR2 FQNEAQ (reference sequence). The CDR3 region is CASSLAVDTQYF. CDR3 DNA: TGTGCCAGCAGCTTAGCTGTGGATACGCAGTATTTT.

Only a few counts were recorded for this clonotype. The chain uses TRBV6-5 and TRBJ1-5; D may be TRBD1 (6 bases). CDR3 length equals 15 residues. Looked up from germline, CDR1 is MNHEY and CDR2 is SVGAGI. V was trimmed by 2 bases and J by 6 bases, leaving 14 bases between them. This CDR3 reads CASSYGRGGGQPQHF. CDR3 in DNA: TGTGCCAGCAGTTACGGGAGAGGGGGGGGTCAGCCCCAGCATTTT.

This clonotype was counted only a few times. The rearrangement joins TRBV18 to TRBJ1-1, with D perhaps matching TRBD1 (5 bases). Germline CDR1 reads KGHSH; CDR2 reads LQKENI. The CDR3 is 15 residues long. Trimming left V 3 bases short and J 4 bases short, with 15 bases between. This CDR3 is CASSPRSGGGTEAFF. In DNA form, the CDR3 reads TGTGCCAGCTCACCCCGTTCGGGGGGAGGCACTGAAGCTTTCTTT.

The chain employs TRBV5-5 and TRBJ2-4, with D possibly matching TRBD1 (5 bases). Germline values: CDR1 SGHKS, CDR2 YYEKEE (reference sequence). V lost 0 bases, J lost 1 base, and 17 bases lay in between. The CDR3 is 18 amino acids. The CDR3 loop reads CASSLEGWPGWAKNIQYF. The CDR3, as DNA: TGTGCCAGCAGCTTGGAAGGTTGGCCAGGGTGGGCCAAAAACATTCAGTACTTC.

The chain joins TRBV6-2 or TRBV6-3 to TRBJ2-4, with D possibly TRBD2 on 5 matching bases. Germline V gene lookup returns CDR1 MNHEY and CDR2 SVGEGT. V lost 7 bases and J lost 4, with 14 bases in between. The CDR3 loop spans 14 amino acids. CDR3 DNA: TGTGCCAGCAAAAGCGGACCCGTAAAAAACATTCAGTACTTC. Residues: CASKSGPVKNIQYF.

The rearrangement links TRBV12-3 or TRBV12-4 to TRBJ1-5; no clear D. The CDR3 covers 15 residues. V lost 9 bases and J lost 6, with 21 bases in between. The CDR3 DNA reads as TGTGCCAGTCATCGTAGGACCCCGAGGGTTCAGCCCCAGCATTTT. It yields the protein CASHRRTPRVQPQHF.

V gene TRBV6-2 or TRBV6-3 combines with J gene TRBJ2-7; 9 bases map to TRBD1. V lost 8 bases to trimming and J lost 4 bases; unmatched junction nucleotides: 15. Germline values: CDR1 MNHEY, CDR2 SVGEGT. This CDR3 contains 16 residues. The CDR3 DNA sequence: TGTGCCAGCCCCCAAGGGATGACAGGGGGACGATACGAGCAGTACTTC. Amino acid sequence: CASPQGMTGGRYEQYF.

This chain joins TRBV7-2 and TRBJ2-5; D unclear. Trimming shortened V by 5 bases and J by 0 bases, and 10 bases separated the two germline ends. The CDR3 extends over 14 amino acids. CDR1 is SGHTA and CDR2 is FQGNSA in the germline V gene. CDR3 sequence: CASSADSYQETQYF. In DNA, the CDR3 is TGTGCCAGCAGCGCTGATTCGTACCAAGAGACCCAGTACTTC.